The 14 T cell receptor beta chains listed next were all sequenced from one sample in a study of cytomegalovirus exposure and HLA in healthy donors. Primers included in the PCR were 60 Vbeta and 13 Jbeta primers. Generated by immunoSEQ multiplex PCR, the TCRdb table keeps only in-frame clones and is missing some. The table has about 76,000 clones, roughly 76% seen once. Sequencing input: PBMCs. These TCRs come from a woman aged 25 to 39 in good health and CMV-seronegative.

The V gene is TRBV14, the J gene TRBJ1-2; perhaps TRBD1 as D (5 bases). Trimming took 4 bases from V and 6 from J, leaving 12 bases between them. CDR1 is SGHDN, CDR2 FVKESK, per germline. The CDR3 is 13 amino acids. CDR3: CASSLGQSNGYTF. For the CDR3, the DNA is TGTGCCAGCAGCCTCGGACAAAGTAATGGCTACACCTTC.

The chain has TRBV5-4 and TRBJ1-2; weak D call: TRBD1 (5 bases). Per the germline V gene, CDR1 is SGHNT and CDR2 is YYREEE (reference sequence). The CDR3 runs to 16 residues. The germline V and J ends were trimmed by 0 bases and 0 bases, with 12 bases remaining between them. CDR3 protein: CASSLGSGLTNYGYTF. CDR3 coding DNA: TGTGCCAGCAGCTTGGGGTCAGGGCTTACTAACTATGGCTACACCTTC.

The V call is TRBV27, the J call TRBJ2-1; D might be TRBD2 (6 bases). V lost 1 base and J lost 6, with 13 bases in between. The CDR3 covers 15 residues. Germline CDR1 reads MNHEY; CDR2 reads SMNVEV (reference sequence). CDR3 DNA: TGTGCCAGCAGTTTATGGCGGGATTCCGTCAATGAGCAGTTCTTC. Amino acid sequence: CASSLWRDSVNEQFF.

The rearrangement joins TRBV6-1 to TRBJ2-2, with TRBD1 matching 9 bases. Germline CDR1 reads MNHNS; CDR2 reads SASEGT. The CDR3 spans 14 residues. V was clipped by 6 bases and J by 7 bases; unmatched bases: 6. In DNA, the CDR3 is TGTGCCAGCAGATTCACAGGGGGCGACGGGGAGCTGTTTTTT. Translation: CASRFTGGDGELFF.

The J gene is TRBJ1-1, the V gene TRBV9; the D is unclear. The CDR3 is 13 residues long. Deletions cut 0 bases from V and 6 bases from J, with 9 bases between. Germline V gene data show CDR1 as SGDLS and CDR2 as YYNGEE. In DNA, the CDR3 is TGTGCCAGCAGCGTAGGACCCGCGGCTGAAGCTTTCTTT. Translated: CASSVGPAAEAFF.

The V call is TRBV12-2, the J call TRBJ1-5. TRBV12-2 is a pseudogene segment. The CDR3 spans 13 residues. The CDR3 coding sequence is TGTGCACGGAGGGGGGGCAGGGATCAGCCCCAGCATTTT. Its translation: CARRGGRDQPQHF.

V usage is TRBV19 and J usage is TRBJ2-7; 10 nucleotides agree with TRBD2. CDR3 length equals 14 residues. With 7 bases clipped from V and 3 bases from J, the junction kept 6 bases outside the gene matches. Per the germline V gene, CDR1 is LNHDA and CDR2 is SQIVND (reference sequence). The CDR3 sequence is CASKVASGGYEQYF. DNA for the CDR3: TGTGCCAGTAAGGTCGCTAGCGGGGGCTACGAGCAGTACTTC.

The chain employs TRBV7-6 and TRBJ2-7; 13 nucleotides line up with TRBD2. Germline V CDR1 and CDR2: SGHVS, FNYEAQ. CDR3 length equals 16 residues. J gave up 3 bases and V 5 bases, and 7 bases lay outside the gene matches. CDR3 coding DNA: TGTGCCAGCAGCCTAGGGACTAGCGGGACTATCTACGAGCAGTACTTC. It specifies CASSLGTSGTIYEQYF. Full variable domain (missing parts from reference TRBV7-6 and TRBJ2-7): GAGVSQSPRYKVTKRGQDVALRCDPISGHVSLYWYRQALGQGPEFLTYFNYEAQQDKSGLPNDRFSAERPEGSISTLTIQRTEQRDSAMYRCASSLGTSGTIYEQYFGPGTRLTVT.

The chain joins TRBV9 to TRBJ2-2, with D perhaps matching TRBD2 (6 bases). Germline values: CDR1 SGDLS, CDR2 YYNGEE. The V gene lost 4 bases and the J gene lost 4 bases, with 11 bases spanning the gap. This CDR3 is 14 amino acids long. This chain's CDR3 is CASSPGGVTGELFF. CDR3 in DNA: TGTGCCAGCAGCCCCGGAGGGGTCACCGGGGAGCTGTTTTTT.

The chain recombines TRBV28 with TRBJ1-1, with 10 positions matching TRBD1. Trimming cost V 5 bases and J 5 bases; bases outside gene matches: 8. The CDR3 is 15 amino acids. Per the germline V gene, CDR1 is MDHEN and CDR2 is SYDVKM. CDR3: CASSLPGQGLTEAFF. The CDR3 DNA sequence: TGTGCCAGCAGTCTGCCGGGACAGGGGTTGACTGAAGCTTTCTTT.

The chain has TRBV6-1 and TRBJ2-3; 7 bases agree with TRBD1. Germline-derived CDR1 and CDR2 are MNHNS and SASEGT. CDR3 length: 14 residues. With V trimmed by 6 bases and J by 2 bases, 5 bases remained unmatched. CDR3 sequence (DNA): TGTGCCAGCAGAGAGGGGACAGACACAGATACGCAGTATTTT. As protein: CASREGTDTDTQYF.

This chain connects TRBV6-5 to TRBJ1-5; 8 bases fit TRBD1. There are 16 residues in the CDR3. Germline lookup yields CDR1 MNHEY and CDR2 SVGAGI. V was clipped by 4 bases and J by 1 base; unmatched bases: 6. CDR3 residues: CASSLTGVGSNQPQHF. In nucleotides, the CDR3 is TGTGCCAGCAGTTTGACAGGGGTGGGGAGCAATCAGCCCCAGCATTTT.

This clone is a singleton in its sample. The CDR3 here is CASSPNYNEQFF. The CDR3 DNA reads TGCGCCAGCAGCCCCAATTACAATGAGCAGTTCTTC. This chain connects TRBV5-1 to TRBJ2-1; D remains unclear. V lost 4 bases and J lost 4, with 6 bases in between. Germline V gives CDR1 SGHRS, CDR2 YFSETQ. The CDR3 spans 12 residues.

The rearrangement uses TRBV5-5 and TRBJ2-1; 15 nucleotides align to TRBD2. Germline CDR1 and CDR2: SGHKS and YYEKEE (reference sequence). This CDR3 is 16 amino acids long. Losses at the gene ends were 0 bases for V and 10 bases for J; bases not matched to a gene: 5. The CDR3 region is CASSLEGLAGGSEQFF. In DNA, the CDR3 is TGTGCCAGCAGCTTGGAGGGACTAGCGGGAGGTAGCGAGCAGTTCTTC.